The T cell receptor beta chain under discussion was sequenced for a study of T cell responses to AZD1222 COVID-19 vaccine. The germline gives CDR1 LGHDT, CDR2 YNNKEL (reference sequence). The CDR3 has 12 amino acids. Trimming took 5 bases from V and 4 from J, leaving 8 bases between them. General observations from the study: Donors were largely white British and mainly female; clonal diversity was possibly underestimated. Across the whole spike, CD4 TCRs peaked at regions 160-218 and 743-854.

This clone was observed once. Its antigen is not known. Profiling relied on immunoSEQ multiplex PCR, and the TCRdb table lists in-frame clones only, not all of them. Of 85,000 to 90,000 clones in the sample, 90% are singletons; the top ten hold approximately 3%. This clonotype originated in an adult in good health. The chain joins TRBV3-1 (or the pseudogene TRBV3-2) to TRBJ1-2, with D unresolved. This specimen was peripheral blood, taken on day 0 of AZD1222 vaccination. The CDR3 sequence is CASSVGSYGYTF. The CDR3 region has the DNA TGTGCCAGCAGCGTCGGGAGCTATGGCTACACCTTC.